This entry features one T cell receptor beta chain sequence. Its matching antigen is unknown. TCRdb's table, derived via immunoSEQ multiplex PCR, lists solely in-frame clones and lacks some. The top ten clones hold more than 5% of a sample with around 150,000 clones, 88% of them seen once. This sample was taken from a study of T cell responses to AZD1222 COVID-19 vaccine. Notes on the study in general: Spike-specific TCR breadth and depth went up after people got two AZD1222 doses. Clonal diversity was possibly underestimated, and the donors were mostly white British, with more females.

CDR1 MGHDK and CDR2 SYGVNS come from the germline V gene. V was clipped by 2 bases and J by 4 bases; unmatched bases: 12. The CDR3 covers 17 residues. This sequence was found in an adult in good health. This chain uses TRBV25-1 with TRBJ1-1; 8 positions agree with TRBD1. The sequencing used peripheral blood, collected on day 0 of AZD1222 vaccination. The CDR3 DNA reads TGTGCCAGCAGTGAAAGGTCAGGGGGCGGATGGGGCACTGAAGCTTTCTTT. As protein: CASSERSGGGWGTEAFF.